The clone carrying this T cell receptor (beta chain) was seen repeatedly, ten times or more. Its antigen is undetermined. The entry originates in a study of T-cell reconstitution after alpha-beta-depleted transplantation in children. Overall study results and limits: Reports say that about two months after transplant, the alpha-beta T cells came out of several hundred graft clones that had expanded.

Germline CDR1 and CDR2: MGHRA and YSYEKL. Trimming took off 1 base at V and 4 bases at J, with 16 bases between the two ends. The CDR3 runs to 16 residues. TCRbeta library preparation incorporated unique molecular identifiers. TCRdb analysed the PCR reads with MiXCR anew, one entry per CDR3 protein. The data contain 200,000 to 250,000 distinct CDR3 sequences, just under 8.5% of them singletons. This rearrangement joins TRBV4-1 to TRBJ2-5; D uncertain. The receptor was derived from a male patient younger than 18 who had a stem cell transplant for acute lymphoblastic leukemia, so the T cells may come from the graft donor. The material was PBMCs, mostly from graft donor cells, obtained 180 days after TCRalphabeta/CD19-depleted stem cell transplant. The CDR3 protein is CASSQGTLVGIETQYF. The CDR3 nucleotides read TGCGCCAGCAGCCAAGGGACCCTCGTGGGGATAGAGACCCAGTACTTC.